Here is one T cell receptor beta chain with its context. This clone was picked up many times. Its binding antigen is unknown. One base away there is no much larger clone; base qualities are not given. Each donor gave one peripheral blood draw, averaging roughly 0.11 L, which was collected into heparinised tubes. A BD FACSAria II and a panel including CD45RO, CCR7, CD25, CD127, CD95 and CD27 were used to sort naive, central memory, regulatory and stem cell-like memory CD4+ T cells. A purity above 98% was achieved for all sorted populations. Right away, PBMCs were isolated by Lymphoprep density gradient centrifugation and were stained directly, with no culture step. To minimize batch effects, samples were stained and sorted in pairs, one healthy donor with one patient per experiment. This record belongs to a study of beta chain features in type 1 diabetes (dated by TCRdb to 2016 to 2019). At the level of the whole study: Mean age, gender distribution, total cell number and subset yield were not different between patients and healthy donors. A total of 100 million to 140 million sorted cells were examined across all samples, and the number of cells per subset was strongly correlated with RNA yield. The study compared TCRB repertoires of sorted circulating CD4+ T cell subsets between recently diagnosed type 1 diabetes patients and matched healthy donors. Naive and central memory subsets were obtained from all 30 or so donors, but regulatory and stem cell-like memory subsets were isolated from only 8 patients and roughly eight healthy donors.

The entire isolated RNA was reverse transcribed using the High Capacity cDNA Reverse Transcription Kit, and thus expressed TCRB transcripts were sequenced. Naive, central memory and regulatory T cell samples underwent deep immunoSEQ sequencing, averaging about 3.5 million total reads per sample. After sorted cells were lysed in RLT buffer, RNA was extracted with DNase-treated RNeasy Micro or Mini kits, with the choice depending on cell number. Each cell subset was processed separately to prevent cross-contamination, with patient and healthy donor samples processed together. The immunoSEQ multiplex PCR was used to amplify TCRB sequences from cDNA, generating 87-bp fragments that spanned the CDR3 region. The amplicons were sequenced using the Illumina HiSeq platform. The authors processed their data as follows. PCR bias was computationally corrected using synthetic template baselines, reads within Hamming distance 2 were collapsed, and singletons that could not be merged were discarded. Reads were aligned against IMGT so that V, D and J genes, CDR3 length and insertions or deletions at six rearrangement sites could be assigned. Clonotype counts were normalized to sorted cell number within each subset before computing true diversity and Gini coefficients with the tcR R package. The overlap coefficient, calculated on TCRB nucleotide sequences, was used to measure repertoire sharing. What TCRdb holds here is the immuneACCESS table cut down to in-frame rearrangements. Part of the clones is not present; checked against another copy, under half of the missing clones reflect an unresolved V gene, and the others are unexplained. V and J calls and clone size follow that table, whereas D and trimming were derived from the DNA. This sample is represented by 150,000 to 200,000 clones; 7.5% to 9.5% of them were singletons. The ten largest make up 2% to 3% of the sample.

At the junction V is shortened by 0 bases and J by 3 bases, with 5 bases in between. For CDR1 and CDR2, the germline V gene (reference sequence) lists GTSNPN and SVGIG. The CDR3 has 12 amino acids, counting the end cysteine and phenylalanine. Only the CDR3 part of the read is kept: 36 bases, read in frame from the first base. The study at large found these results: Because small numbers of individuals were included in the HLA sub-analyses, any influence of HLA type on TCRB rearrangement was left unresolved. Naive, central memory and regulatory TCRB repertoires appeared to be more similar among patients than among healthy donors. At VDJ recombination sites, type 1 diabetes patients had fewer insertions and more deleted nucleotides, which implies abnormalities in thymic rearrangement. A moderate but significant shortening of TCRB CDR3 length was observed in type 1 diabetes patients in all four CD4+ subsets. Sequencing cDNA rather than genomic DNA could over-represent highly expressing activated cells, although activation and CD3 levels did not differ between groups. Shorter templates might have been favored by PCR, but patient and control samples were amplified and corrected together, so both groups would have been affected equally by any skew.

Sequenced input: central memory CD4+ T cells from blood. This chain joins TRBV30 to TRBJ1-2; too little of a D gene remains to name it. The source of this sequence is a woman under 30 in good health. The CDR3 sequence is CAWSVQDYGYTF. The nucleotides read TGTGCCTGGAGTGTGCAGGACTATGGCTACACCTTC.